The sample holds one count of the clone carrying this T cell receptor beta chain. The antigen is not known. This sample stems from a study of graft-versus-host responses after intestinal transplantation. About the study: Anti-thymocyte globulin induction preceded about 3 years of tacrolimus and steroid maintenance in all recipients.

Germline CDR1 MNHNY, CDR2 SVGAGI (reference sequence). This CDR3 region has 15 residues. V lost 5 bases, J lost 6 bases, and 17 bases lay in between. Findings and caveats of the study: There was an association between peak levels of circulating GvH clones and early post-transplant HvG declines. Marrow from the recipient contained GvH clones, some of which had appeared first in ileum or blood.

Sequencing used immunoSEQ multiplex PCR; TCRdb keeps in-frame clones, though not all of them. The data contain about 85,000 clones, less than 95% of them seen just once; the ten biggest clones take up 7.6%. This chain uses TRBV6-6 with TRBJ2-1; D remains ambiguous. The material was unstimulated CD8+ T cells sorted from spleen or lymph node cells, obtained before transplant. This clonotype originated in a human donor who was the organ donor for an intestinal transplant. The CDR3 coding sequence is TGTGCCAGCAGTCCCAGTCGCTATGGCCCCAATGAGCAGTTCTTC. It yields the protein CASSPSRYGPNEQFF.